Following are 31 T cell receptor beta chains from one sample sequenced in a study of cytomegalovirus exposure and HLA in healthy donors. Amplification used 60 Vbeta primers and 13 Jbeta primers. Sequencing was performed with immunoSEQ multiplex PCR; in TCRdb, only in-frame clones are kept and a portion is missing. The sample consists of approximately 92,000 clones, under 90% of them appearing once. The sample was PBMCs. The receptors shown here come from a woman in her 70s in good health and CMV-seropositive.

This chain connects TRBV6-5 to TRBJ1-2; 9 bases align to TRBD1. This CDR3 spans 14 amino acids. Germline values: CDR1 MNHEY, CDR2 SVGAGI. The trim removed 2 bases at V and 6 bases at J, leaving 4 bases unmatched. The CDR3 DNA sequence: TGTGCCAGCAGTTACGACAGGGGGAGGAATGGCTACACCTTC. Its protein product is CASSYDRGRNGYTF.

The V call is TRBV6-1, the J call TRBJ1-2, with D unresolved. V gave up 1 base and J gave up 8 bases, with 14 bases separating them. The V gene's germline CDR1 is MNHNS and CDR2 SASEGT. The CDR3 loop spans 14 amino acids. The CDR3 sequence is CASSEGSIPGGYTF. As DNA, the CDR3 is TGTGCCAGCAGTGAAGGGTCGATCCCGGGAGGCTACACCTTC.

The gene calls are TRBV7-3 and TRBJ1-2; 8 bases align to TRBD1. This CDR3 comprises 16 residues. Germline V gene lookup returns CDR1 SGHTA and CDR2 FQGTGA. J lost 7 bases, V lost 4 bases, and 14 bases had no gene match. The chain's CDR3 is CASSSKRTGSTFGYTF. The CDR3 DNA is TGTGCCAGCAGCTCAAAGAGGACAGGGTCGACGTTTGGCTACACCTTC.

The rearrangement joins TRBV4-1 to TRBJ2-1; 12 bases map to TRBD2. Germline V gene lookup returns CDR1 MGHRA and CDR2 YSYEKL. This CDR3 spans 17 amino acids. J lost 7 bases, V lost 1 base, and 8 bases had no gene match. The CDR3 loop reads CASSQATSGSILNEQFF. CDR3 bases: TGCGCCAGCAGCCAAGCGACTAGCGGGAGTATTTTGAATGAGCAGTTCTTC.

The rearrangement uses TRBV13 and TRBJ2-1; 9 bases are a match to TRBD2. The CDR3 consists of 16 residues. After removal of 6 bases from V and 8 bases from J, the junction contained 14 bases not matched to a gene. CDR1 and CDR2 (germline): PRHDT, FYEKMQ (reference sequence). DNA of the CDR3: TGTGCCAGCAGGATCTTTCGGGGGACTAGCTCTTATGAGCAGTTCTTC. Its translation is CASRIFRGTSSYEQFF.

The chain couples TRBV28 to TRBJ2-1, with 9 bases lining up with TRBD2. The CDR3 sequence is 14 residues long. CDR1 and CDR2 (germline): MDHEN, SYDVKM. Trimming removed 6 bases from V and 9 bases from J; junction bases left unmatched: 9. DNA for the CDR3: TGTGCCAGCAGATTAGCGGGAGAGTGGGGTGAGCAGTTCTTC. Encoded protein: CASRLAGEWGEQFF. Complete variable domain (other parts from reference TRBV28 and TRBJ2-1): DVKVTQSSRYLVKRTGEKVFLECVQDMDHENMFWYRQDPGLGLRLIYFSYDVKMKEKGDIPEGYSVSREKKERFSLILESASTNQTSMYLCASRLAGEWGEQFFGPGTRLTVL.

The chain employs TRBV6-6 and TRBJ2-2, with D possibly being TRBD1 (6 bases). Trimming removed 4 bases from V and 4 bases from J, with 13 bases in between. Germline values: CDR1 MNHNY, CDR2 SVGAGI (reference sequence). The CDR3 is made up of 15 amino acids. The chain's CDR3 is CASSSKGDGTGELFF. CDR3 in DNA: TGTGCCAGCAGTTCTAAGGGGGACGGCACCGGGGAGCTGTTTTTT.

This clone was observed a few times. The chain combines TRBV19 with TRBJ2-7; TRBD2 agrees at 9 bases. Germline V CDR1 and CDR2: LNHDA, SQIVND (reference sequence). The CDR3 sequence is 15 residues long. V shed 1 base and J 4 bases; nucleotides not matched to a gene: 5. CDR3 region: CASSIAPSGAYEQYF. In DNA, the CDR3 is TGTGCCAGTAGTATAGCCCCTAGCGGGGCGTACGAGCAGTACTTC.

The CDR3 nucleotides are TGTGCCAGCAGCTTACGGGCATGGACAGGGGGTAATGAGCAGTTCTTC. Translated: CASSLRAWTGGNEQFF. The V gene is TRBV7-9, the J gene TRBJ2-1; 10 bases map to TRBD1. V lost 2 bases to trimming and J lost 7 bases; unmatched junction nucleotides: 8. The germline gives CDR1 SEHNR, CDR2 FQNEAQ (reference sequence). This CDR3 contains 16 residues.

For the CDR3, the DNA is TGTGCCAGTAGTATCACAGTGAGCTCCTACAATGAGCAGTTCTTC. Translated: CASSITVSSYNEQFF. The chain uses TRBV19 and TRBJ2-1; no clear D gene. Trimming took 3 bases from V and 0 from J, leaving 9 bases between them. Germline-derived CDR1 and CDR2 are LNHDA and SQIVND (reference sequence). The CDR3 contains 15 residues.

CDR3 loop: CASSLGASGRGASTDTQYF. CDR3 nucleotide sequence: TGTGCCAGCAGCCTCGGGGCTAGCGGGAGAGGGGCTAGCACAGATACGCAGTATTTT. The chain combines TRBV11-2 with TRBJ2-3, with TRBD2 identical over 10 bases. With V trimmed by 5 bases and J by 0 bases, 14 bases remained unmatched. The length of the CDR3 is 19 residues. Germline V lookup: CDR1 SGHAT, CDR2 FQNNGV.

This clone occurred once. V gene TRBV7-3 combines with J gene TRBJ2-1; tentatively, D is TRBD2 (6 bases). V lost 5 bases and J lost 7, with 6 bases in between. Per germline, CDR1 SGHTA and CDR2 FQGTGA. CDR3 size: 11 residues. CDR3 loop: CASSRGNEQFF. The CDR3 DNA follows: TGTGCCAGCAGCCGGGGGAATGAGCAGTTCTTC.

This clone was recorded at least ten times. The chain has TRBV19 and TRBJ1-1, with D unresolved. Germline values: CDR1 LNHDA, CDR2 SQIVND (reference sequence). Deletions cut 2 bases from V and 1 base from J, with 8 bases between. The CDR3 runs to 14 residues. CDR3 residues: CASSINGENTEAFF. The CDR3 region has the DNA TGTGCCAGTAGTATAAACGGGGAGAACACTGAAGCTTTCTTT.

V usage is TRBV18 and J usage is TRBJ2-5; the D is unclear. With the DNA end fitting TRBJ2-7 better, the J assignment may be wrong. The CDR3 runs 15 residues. CDR1 is KGHSH and CDR2 is LQKENI in the germline V gene. The CDR3 sequence is CASSPQQATSYEQYF. The CDR3 bases are TGTGCCAGCTCACCACAGCAGGCTACATCCTACGAGCAGTACTTC.

J is TRBJ2-7 and V is TRBV19; D may be TRBD2 (6 bases). CDR3 length: 15 amino acids. CDR1 LNHDA and CDR2 SQIVND come from the germline V gene (reference sequence). Trimming cost V 5 bases and J 0 bases, with 14 bases left between them. The CDR3 region is CASSPAGSYSYEQYF. The CDR3 DNA reads as TGTGCCAGTAGTCCCGCGGGGAGCTACTCCTACGAGCAGTACTTC. Together with reference TRBV19 and TRBJ2-7, the CDR3 gives the full variable domain: DGGITQSPKYLFRKEGQNVTLSCEQNLNHDAMYWYRQDPGQGLRLIYYSQIVNDFQKGDIAEGYSVSREKKESFPLTVTSAQKNPTAFYLCASSPAGSYSYEQYFGPGTRLTVT.

The J gene is TRBJ2-2, the V gene TRBV5-1; D is unresolved. Between the trimmed V and J ends, which lost 5 bases and 2 bases, there was a span of 4 bases. Germline V gives CDR1 SGHRS, CDR2 YFSETQ. This CDR3 contains 12 residues. CDR3 nucleotide sequence: TGCGCCAGCAGTTTAAACACCGGGGAGCTGTTTTTT. Amino acids: CASSLNTGELFF.

This clone was picked up one time. V and J are TRBV5-1 and TRBJ2-7, with TRBD2 matching 8 bases. Germline V gene sequence: CDR1 SGHRS, CDR2 YFSETQ. V dropped 0 bases and J dropped 4; count of bases not matched to a gene: 6. The CDR3 is 15 residues long. The CDR3 sequence: CASSLGTSGNYEQYF. The CDR3 DNA reads TGCGCCAGCAGCTTGGGCACTAGCGGTAATTACGAGCAGTACTTC.

This clone was picked up a small number of times. The chain joins TRBV30 to TRBJ1-1, with D perhaps matching TRBD1 (5 bases). This CDR3 region has 13 residues. Germline V gene lookup returns CDR1 GTSNPN and CDR2 SVGIG (reference sequence). Trimming took off 0 bases at V and 1 base at J, with 6 bases between the two ends. CDR3 DNA sequence: TGTGCCTGGAGTGTACAGGCGAACACTGAAGCTTTCTTT. Translating it yields CAWSVQANTEAFF. The full variable domain, its missing parts supplied by reference TRBV30 and TRBJ1-1, is SQTIHQWPATLVQPVGSPLSLECTVEGTSNPNLYWYRQAAGRGLQLLFYSVGIGQISSEVPQNLSASRPQDRQFILSSKKLLLSDSGFYLCAWSVQANTEAFFGQGTRLTVV.

The genes are TRBV4-2 and TRBJ1-6; D gene unclear. The V gene lost 8 bases and the J gene lost 6 bases, with 17 bases spanning the gap. From germline, CDR1 is LGHNA and CDR2 YNFKEQ. The CDR3 sequence is 15 residues long. In DNA form, the CDR3 reads TGTGCCAGCCAGGAAAGATGGGCTACTAATTCACCCCTCCACTTT. This encodes CASQERWATNSPLHF.

This sequence joins TRBV7-3 and TRBJ1-1; D gene uncertain. The germline CDR1 and CDR2 sequences are SGHTA and FQGTGA. V was clipped by 4 bases and J by 1 base, with 7 bases between them. The CDR3 spans 13 residues. The DNA of the CDR3 is TGTGCCAGCAGCTCCACAAGGAACACTGAAGCTTTCTTT. Protein: CASSSTRNTEAFF.

This clone came up a few times. The chain is built from TRBV27 and TRBJ1-1; D possibly corresponds to TRBD1 (5 bases). CDR3 size: 13 residues. Germline assignment: CDR1 MNHEY and CDR2 SMNVEV (reference sequence). The V gene lost 2 bases and the J gene lost 1 base, with 5 bases spanning the gap. The CDR3 protein is CASSLRGNTEAFF. For the CDR3, the DNA is TGTGCCAGCAGTTTAAGGGGGAACACTGAAGCTTTCTTT.

The rearrangement links TRBV6-5 to TRBJ2-5, with 10 bases lining up with TRBD1. This CDR3 region has 14 residues. The germline CDR1 and CDR2 sequences are MNHEY and SVGAGI. V trimming: 7 bases; J trimming: 4 bases; junction bases outside the gene matches: 6. CDR3 amino acids: CASNIDRGRETQYF. The DNA for the CDR3 is TGTGCCAGCAATATAGACAGGGGGCGAGAGACCCAGTACTTC.

This CDR3 reads CASSPTSTSGRVSYEQYF. CDR3 coding DNA: TGCGCCAGCAGCCCAACTTCGACTAGCGGGAGGGTCTCCTACGAGCAGTACTTC. The chain is built from TRBV5-1 and TRBJ2-5, with 14 nucleotides matching TRBD2. The J call may be mistaken, given a closer DNA end match to TRBJ2-7. The CDR3 is 18 residues long. In germline, CDR1 is SGHRS, CDR2 YFSETQ.

The gene calls are TRBV9 and TRBJ2-2; 8 bases are a match to TRBD1. The germline gives CDR1 SGDLS, CDR2 YYNGEE. The CDR3 totals 18 residues. The trim removed 1 base at V and 2 bases at J, leaving 10 bases unmatched. CDR3: CASSVRDRLIGNTGELFF. In DNA, the CDR3 is TGTGCCAGCAGCGTACGGGACAGGTTGATAGGTAACACCGGGGAGCTGTTTTTT.

The rearrangement uses TRBV4-3 and TRBJ2-7; D uncertain. The CDR3 has 13 residues. CDR1 is LGHNA and CDR2 is YSLEER in the germline V gene. Trimming removed 2 bases at V and 3 bases at J, with 8 bases between. The CDR3 is CASSQSPNYEQYF. CDR3 DNA sequence: TGCGCCAGCAGCCAAAGCCCTAACTACGAGCAGTACTTC.

V and J are TRBV5-1 and TRBJ2-7, with 9 bases that match TRBD1. V lost 0 bases, J lost 3 bases, and 4 bases stayed unmatched. The CDR3 is 15 amino acids. Germline V gene sequence: CDR1 SGHRS, CDR2 YFSETQ. In DNA, the CDR3 is TGCGCCAGCAGCTTGGTGGACAGGGGAAACTACGAGCAGTACTTC. It yields the protein CASSLVDRGNYEQYF.

The chain combines TRBV2 with TRBJ2-7; the D gene is possibly TRBD2 (5 bases). V dropped 3 bases and J dropped 4 bases, with 16 bases sitting between them. Per the germline V gene, CDR1 is SNHLY and CDR2 is FYNNEI. This CDR3 has 15 residues. Here the CDR3 DNA reads TGTGCCAGCAGTGATGACCAGCGGAGACCGTACGAGCAGTACTTC. This translates into CASSDDQRRPYEQYF. Based on the CDR3 plus reference TRBV2 and TRBJ2-7, the full variable domain is EPEVTQTPSHQVTQMGQEVILRCVPISNHLYFYWYRQILGQKVEFLVSFYNNEISEKSEIFDDQFSVERPDGSNFTLKIRSTKLEDSAMYFCASSDDQRRPYEQYFGPGTRLTVT.

V and J are TRBV12-5 and TRBJ1-2; D not certain. Trimming removed 1 base from V and 4 bases from J, with 7 bases in between. Germline CDR1 is LGHNT and CDR2 is FRNRAP. This CDR3 has 13 residues. The CDR3 reads CASGLGGSYGYTF. DNA of the CDR3: TGTGCTAGTGGTTTGGGAGGTAGCTATGGCTACACCTTC.

The chain joins TRBV15 to TRBJ2-2; the match to TRBD2 covers 7 bases. The germline V gene encodes CDR1 LNHNV and CDR2 YYDKDF (reference sequence). V dropped 5 bases and J dropped 1; count of bases not matched to a gene: 13. CDR3 length equals 18 residues. CDR3 sequence reads: CATSWIRTSRVNTGELFF. CDR3 DNA: TGTGCCACCAGCTGGATTAGGACTAGTAGGGTGAACACCGGGGAGCTGTTTTTT.

The chain combines TRBV6-6 with TRBJ2-7; perhaps TRBD2 as D (6 bases). The CDR3 runs 13 residues. Trimming removed 4 bases at V and 3 bases at J, with 10 bases between. Germline V gene data show CDR1 as MNHNY and CDR2 as SVGAGI (reference sequence). The CDR3 nucleotides read TGTGCCAGCAGTTCTGCGGGATTCTACGAGCAGTACTTC. It yields the protein CASSSAGFYEQYF.

V gene TRBV28 combines with J gene TRBJ1-1; D gene ambiguous. V was pared by 2 bases and J by 7 bases, with 11 bases between. The CDR3 length is 13 residues. From germline, CDR1 is MDHEN and CDR2 SYDVKM. CDR3 coding DNA: TGTGCCAGCAGTTTAGGGAGTGGCGGTGAAGCTTTCTTT. It translates to CASSLGSGGEAFF.